This T cell receptor beta chain was recorded in a study of cytomegalovirus exposure and HLA in healthy donors. Germline V gives CDR1 MNHEY, CDR2 SMNVEV (reference sequence). Trimming took 6 bases from V and 7 from J, leaving 16 bases between them. This CDR3 spans 15 amino acids. Primers: 60 Vbeta forward and 13 Jbeta reverse. Using immunoSEQ multiplex PCR, the repertoire was profiled, and TCRdb retains in-frame clones only, with some absent. The table includes some 150,000 clones, 76% detected once. This clonotype originated in a female donor in good health and CMV-seropositive. The chain joins TRBV27 to TRBJ1-6; perhaps TRBD1 as D (6 bases). Material for sequencing was PBMCs. The CDR3 coding sequence is TGTGCCAGCAGACAAACAGGGTGGGGGAATTCACCCCTCCACTTT. Translating gives CASRQTGWGNSPLHF.